The sequence of this TCR beta chain was determined in a study of cytomegalovirus exposure and HLA in healthy donors. Some clones are missing from TCRdb's copy, which holds only in-frame ones; the method was immunoSEQ multiplex PCR. The sample has around 98,000 clones, more than 85% seen once. Regarding this clone: Its antigen is unknown.

Study-level findings and limits: TCR beta chains numbering 164 were designated cytomegalovirus-associated.

This sequence was found in a man between 18 and 35 years old in good health and CMV-seropositive. The source material was PBMCs.

DNA of the CDR3: TGTGCCAGCAGTTTATTCCTGAGGAGGGCAAATGAAAAACTGTTTTTT. This sequence encodes CASSLFLRRANEKLFF. The chain has TRBV28 and TRBJ1-4; the D is unclear. In germline, CDR1 is MDHEN, CDR2 SYDVKM. The V end was cut by 1 base, the J end by 5 bases, with 14 bases between. This CDR3 is built from 16 residues.